A single sample is the source of the 23 T cell receptor beta chains below, sequenced in a study of vaccination and CD4 T cells after COVID-19. As for treatment: roughly nine-day PBMC culture with coronavirus spike peptide pools or control peptides (ViraFEST assay). CD4+ T cells of the unexposed donor were collected before the COVID-19 pandemic (2011-2018). Cultured CD4+ T-cell DNA underwent Oncomine TCR Beta short-read sequencing. TCRdb itself ran the PCR reads through MiXCR, one entry per CDR3 protein. Here the sample spans about 6,500 distinct CDR3 sequences, roughly 44% being singletons. Their cognate antigens are unknown. Sequencing was done on a sample of CD4+ T cells from blood, cultured in vitro. All receptors derive from a human donor in good health.

The chain has TRBV28 and TRBJ2-2, with TRBD2 as a possible D gene (6 bases). Trimming pared 6 bases from V and 6 bases from J, leaving 11 bases between. Germline loops: CDR1 MDHEN, CDR2 SYDVKM. This CDR3 has 13 residues. The CDR3, as DNA: TGTGCCAGCAGCCAGGGACTCCCCGGGGAGCTGTTTTTT. Protein sequence: CASSQGLPGELFF.

The V gene is TRBV6-5, the J gene TRBJ1-2; D perhaps matches TRBD1 (6 bases). Germline V gene lookup returns CDR1 MNHEY and CDR2 SVGAGI. This CDR3 contains 18 residues. Between the trimmed V and J ends, which lost 4 bases and 3 bases, there was a span of 24 bases. In DNA, the CDR3 is TGTGCCAGCAGTTCCACCCCCTGGCAGACCGGGGGCTACTATGGCTACACCTTC. Translation gives CASSSTPWQTGGYYGYTF.

The chain joins TRBV5-6 to TRBJ1-5; D is ambiguous. V was shortened by 0 bases and J by 5 bases, with 3 bases between the two germline ends. CDR3 size: 12 residues. Germline loops: CDR1 SGHDT, CDR2 YYEEEE. In nucleotides, the CDR3 is TGTGCCAGCAGCTTGGTCGATCAGCCCCAGCATTTT. Translation: CASSLVDQPQHF.

The chain has TRBV7-9 and TRBJ2-1, with TRBD1 identical over 9 bases. CDR3 length: 15 residues. Per the germline V gene, CDR1 is SEHNR and CDR2 is FQNEAQ (reference sequence). The V segment lost 5 bases and the J segment 2 bases; nucleotides outside the gene matches: 4. The CDR3 DNA is TGTGCCAGCAGCGGGACAGGGAGGACCTACAATGAGCAGTTCTTC. It is translated as CASSGTGRTYNEQFF.

This clonotype has just a few counts. The chain's CDR3 is CASSYSALAGGRSGELFF. CDR3 coding DNA: TGTGCCAGCAGTTACTCAGCTCTAGCGGGAGGGCGATCTGGGGAGCTGTTTTTT. The chain carries TRBV6-5 and TRBJ2-2, with 12 bases matching TRBD2. V dropped 0 bases and J dropped 8; count of bases not matched to a gene: 10. The CDR3 runs 18 residues. The germline gives CDR1 MNHEY, CDR2 SVGAGI.

This clonotype has only one observation. Its ends do not fully match the called genes, so a read error is possible. The chain carries TRBV10-3 and TRBJ2-2, with D perhaps TRBD2 (5 bases). The CDR3 is 14 amino acids. CDR1 and CDR2 (germline): ENHRY, SYGVKD. The CDR3 bases are TGTGCCATCAGTGGAGCTGGTAACACCGGGGAGCTGTCTTTT. Translation gives CAISGAGNTGELSF.

This clonotype was seen a handful of times. The chain is built from TRBV20-1 and TRBJ2-3; D gene uncertain. Germline V CDR1 and CDR2: DFQATT, SNEGSKA (reference sequence). V lost 0 bases and J 5 bases, leaving 18 bases between the germline ends. The CDR3 sequence is 16 residues long. The DNA for the CDR3 is TGCAGTGCTAGAGATAATCGGCCCCCATCCAGAGATACGCAGTATTTT. Amino acids: CSARDNRPPSRDTQYF.

This chain connects TRBV2 to TRBJ2-3; D is unresolved. Germline lookup yields CDR1 SNHLY and CDR2 FYNNEI. This CDR3 has 12 residues. V was clipped by 5 bases and J by 10 bases, with 13 bases between them. CDR3: CASSPTTMSQYF. The CDR3 nucleotides are TGTGCCAGCAGTCCGACCACGATGTCGCAGTATTTT.

Points on this clonotype: Compared with germline, one end of the junction differs, possibly owing to a read error. The chain is built from TRBV19 and TRBJ1-5, with D possibly being TRBD1 (5 bases). Germline V gene sequence: CDR1 LNHDA, CDR2 SQIVND (reference sequence). This CDR3 has 13 residues. CDR3 amino acids: CVSNTGLNQPQHF. The CDR3, as DNA: TGTGTCAGTAACACGGGGCTTAATCAGCCCCAGCATTTT. The full variable domain, with the rest looked up from reference TRBV19 and TRBJ1-5, is DGGITQSPKYLFRKEGQNVTLSCEQNLNHDAMYWYRQDPGQGLRLIYYSQIVNDFQKGDIAEGYSVSREKKESFPLTVTSAQKNPTAFYLCVSNTGLNQPQHFGDGTRLSIL.

This chain joins TRBV6-5 and TRBJ2-4, with D perhaps matching TRBD1 (5 bases). This CDR3 has 17 residues. Trimming removed 0 bases at V and 0 bases at J, with 12 bases between. Per germline, CDR1 MNHEY and CDR2 SVGAGI. CDR3 protein: CASSYSTQGLAKNIQYF. CDR3 nucleotides: TGTGCCAGCAGTTACTCGACTCAGGGCTTAGCCAAAAACATTCAGTACTTC.

This clonotype was recorded only once. The genes are TRBV5-1 and TRBJ2-5; 7 bases are a match to TRBD1. The germline CDR1 and CDR2 sequences are SGHRS and YFSETQ. The junction had 9 bases not matched to a gene; V was cut back by 0 bases and J by 4 bases. The CDR3 is 16 amino acids. The CDR3 protein is CASSLVSTGIGETQYF. The CDR3 nucleotides read TGCGCCAGCAGCTTGGTATCGACAGGGATCGGAGAGACCCAGTACTTC.

This clonotype came up a few times. The V call is TRBV2, the J call TRBJ1-2; D unclear. V shed 1 base and J shed 4 bases, with 4 bases lying between them. Germline lookup yields CDR1 SNHLY and CDR2 FYNNEI. This CDR3 contains 12 residues. The CDR3 sequence: CASSEGPYGYTF. DNA of the CDR3: TGTGCCAGCAGTGAAGGGCCCTATGGCTACACCTTC.

This clonotype was counted only a few times. The chain has TRBV7-9 and TRBJ2-7; TRBD2 agrees at 11 bases. The V segment lost 3 bases and the J segment 5 bases; nucleotides outside the gene matches: 9. This CDR3 contains 16 residues. Looked up from germline, CDR1 is SEHNR and CDR2 is FQNEAQ (reference sequence). The CDR3 DNA reads as TGTGCCAGCAGCTTCCTTGGTAGCGGGGGGGCGAACGAGCAGTACTTC. It specifies CASSFLGSGGANEQYF.

This sequence joins TRBV7-9 and TRBJ1-3; no clear D. Trimming removed 5 bases from V and 2 bases from J, with 4 bases in between. This CDR3 spans 12 amino acids. Germline V gene sequence: CDR1 SEHNR, CDR2 FQNEAQ (reference sequence). Written as DNA, the CDR3 is TGTGCCAGCAGCCGGCCTGGAAACACCATATATTTT. Translating it yields CASSRPGNTIYF.

This clonotype was detected only a few times. V and J are TRBV7-2 and TRBJ1-3; D gene ambiguous. CDR1 SGHTA and CDR2 FQGNSA come from the germline V gene. V gave up 1 base and J gave up 3 bases, with 10 bases separating them. The CDR3 spans 15 residues. The CDR3, as DNA: TGTGCCAGCAGCTTAGTTGTGTCGTATGGAAACACCATATATTTT. Translation: CASSLVVSYGNTIYF.

The rearrangement uses TRBV7-2 and TRBJ2-2, with D maybe TRBD2 (5 bases). The CDR3 covers 16 residues. Trimming pared 0 bases from V and 6 bases from J, leaving 14 bases between. Germline V CDR1 and CDR2: SGHTA, FQGNSA. The CDR3 nucleotides read TGTGCCAGCAGCTTAGCGGGAGTGGGATCGGCCGGGGAGCTGTTTTTT. Translation gives CASSLAGVGSAGELFF.

The rearrangement joins TRBV29-1 to TRBJ1-1; 8 bases match TRBD1. V lost 1 base to trimming and J lost 1 base; unmatched junction nucleotides: 5. The CDR3 contains 15 residues. Germline V gene lookup returns CDR1 SQVTM and CDR2 ANQGSEA. CDR3 amino acids: CSVEGGQGANTEAFF. The CDR3 coding sequence is TGCAGCGTTGAAGGAGGGCAGGGGGCGAACACTGAAGCTTTCTTT.

J is TRBJ1-2 and V is TRBV12-3 or TRBV12-4, with D possibly matching TRBD1 (6 bases). The CDR3 is 15 residues long. Trimming took 6 bases from V and 6 from J, leaving 20 bases between them. CDR3 region: CASSASLSGGDGYTF. Written as DNA, the CDR3 is TGTGCCAGCAGCGCATCCTTGTCGGGGGGCGATGGCTACACCTTC.

This CDR3 is CASSPQPSGGGHEQFF. In DNA form, the CDR3 reads TGTGCCAGCAGCCCGCAACCTAGCGGGGGGGGGCATGAGCAGTTCTTC. The genes are TRBV9 and TRBJ2-1; 12 bases fit TRBD2. This CDR3 spans 16 amino acids. Trimming at V came to 4 bases and at J to 8 bases, leaving 10 bases not matched to a gene. The germline V gene encodes CDR1 SGDLS and CDR2 YYNGEE.

Within the sample, this clonotype is medium-sized. The chain uses TRBV2 and TRBJ1-5; possibly TRBD1 for D (5 bases). The CDR3 extends over 14 amino acids. V lost 7 bases and J 5 bases, leaving 15 bases between the germline ends. Germline CDR1 and CDR2: SNHLY and FYNNEI. The CDR3 sequence: CASKFEGAYQPQHF. The CDR3 DNA reads TGTGCCAGCAAGTTCGAAGGGGCCTATCAGCCCCAGCATTTT.

This clonotype was seen more than once but under ten times. The chain carries TRBV6-1 and TRBJ1-1; 7 bases fit TRBD1. The germline V gene has CDR1 MNHNS and CDR2 SASEGT. With 6 bases clipped from V and 2 bases from J, the junction kept 9 bases outside the gene matches. The CDR3 length is 15 residues. CDR3 nucleotide sequence: TGTGCCAGCAGAGGATCCGGGACAGCCAACACTGAAGCTTTCTTT. As protein: CASRGSGTANTEAFF.

This clonotype appeared a single time. The DNA is omitted, as the CDR3 cannot be located on it reliably, and the CDR3 follows TCRdb's listing. This chain uses TRBV7-8 with TRBJ2-7; TRBD1, as called in the table, went unchecked against the DNA. Looked up from germline, CDR1 is SGHVS and CDR2 is FQNEAQ. Ends included, the CDR3 has 17 residues. The CDR3: CASSLGSVGSGSREKYF.

The J gene is TRBJ2-5, the V gene TRBV5-1, with 7 bases aligning to TRBD1. V shed 4 bases, J shed 3 bases, and the junction held 6 bases outside the gene matches. Per germline, CDR1 SGHRS and CDR2 YFSETQ. The CDR3 runs to 14 residues. The CDR3 loop reads CASSPRTGEETQYF. The CDR3 nucleotides read TGCGCCAGCAGCCCCCGGACAGGAGAAGAGACCCAGTACTTC.